This record covers a single T cell receptor beta chain. Its antigen remains unidentified. Base quality data are lacking; no much larger clone is found one base away. Profiling of TCR beta VDJ combinations and CDR3 sequences used genomic DNA as the template. An Illumina HiSeq 2000 was used for TCR repertoire sequencing. Concerning the study's data processing: TRBV/TRBJ rearrangement plots, CDR3 size and DJ length profiles, and Simpson's diversity index were used to assess repertoires. Whichever DNA sequence was most abundant in the deep sequencing data was defined as the immunodominant clone. CDR3 amino acid sequences were screened for sharing across subjects and were compared with published repertoires and the VDJdb database. TCRdb reanalyzed the raw reads on its own, using fastp at Q25 for trimming and MiXCR for clone calling, and kept in-frame beta chains. Each CDR3 protein appears once, grouped with its most common genes and DNA. In this record, the V and J calls reflect TCRdb's handling and not the investigators' own analysis. A total of 210,000 or so distinct CDR3 sequences appear in this sample, over 40% of them only once. The ten largest clones add up to just under 20% of the sample.

The sample comes from a study of CD8+CD57+ T cells in acquired aplastic anemia (dated by TCRdb to between 2017 and 2018). In the study overall: A mean of around 3.2 ug of DNA, ranging from roughly 0.2 to 30 ug, was extracted from sorted CD4+ and CD8+ cells. CD8+CD57+ expansion was defined as frequency above the mean frequency observed in healthy subjects.

Patients chosen for sequencing had shown expansion of CD8+CD57+ cells by flow cytometry. Severe acquired aplastic anemia was diagnosed in all patients according to International Study of Aplastic Anemia and Agranulocytosis and Camitta criteria. No patient had received any therapy when blood was sampled. TCR repertoires of sorted CD4+ and CD8+ blood T cells from severe aplastic anemia patients and healthy subjects were deep-sequenced in the study. Patients were enrolled in the USA under clinicaltrials.gov protocols 00001620, 01623167, 00001397, 00071045, 00081523 and 00961064. Ficoll-Paque density gradient centrifugation was used to isolate peripheral blood mononuclear cells. CD4+ and CD8+ T cells were sorted by FACS or magnetic beads before DNA extraction. Overall study results and their limits: Although 25 to 30 CD8+ CDR3 sequences were shared by patients and controls, these sequences appeared highly expressed in patients and within the immunodominant clones of patients. Patients and healthy controls showed no significant difference in CD8+ Simpson's diversity (P=0.060).

The germline V gene yields SNHLY for CDR1 and FYNNEI for CDR2. Counted from cysteine to phenylalanine, this CDR3 has 15 amino acids. Only the CDR3 portion is preserved as DNA: 45 bases, with reading frame beginning at the first base. The junction carries 12 bases between V and J, which are trimmed by 3 bases and 1 base respectively. The sequence is built from TRBV2 and TRBJ1-1, and the D gene may be TRBD1, 5 bases matching. The specimen was sorted CD4+, CD8+, or CD8+CD57+ T cells (not recorded which) from PBMCs. The clonotype was recovered from a human donor with aplastic anemia. DNA sequence: TGTGCCAGCAGTGAGGATCAGGGTTCGAACACTGAAGCTTTCTTT. It specifies CASSEDQGSNTEAFF.